The 12 T cell receptor beta chains reported below all come from one sample, sequenced in a study of CD8+CD57+ T cells in acquired aplastic anemia. Patients selected for sequencing had displayed CD8+CD57+ cell expansion by flow cytometry. TCR beta VDJ combinations and CDR3 sequences were profiled from genomic DNA. TCRdb reprocessed the reads via MiXCR and lists one record per CDR3 protein. Counted here are about 190,000 distinct CDR3 sequences, roughly half occurring once; the ten biggest clones make up around 8.8%. Sequencing was done on a sample of sorted CD4+, CD8+, or CD8+CD57+ T cells (not recorded which) from PBMCs. The origin of the receptors is a human donor with aplastic anemia.

Note on this clonotype: Just one base apart from a much larger clone, this may be a read error. The V gene is TRBV5-1, the J gene TRBJ2-3; possibly TRBD1 for D (5 bases). CDR1 and CDR2 (germline): SGHRS, YFSETQ. The CDR3 is 15 residues long. The CDR3 protein is CASSLSVGSTGTQYF. CDR3 bases: TGCGCCAGCAGCTTGTCGGTGGGTAGCACAGGTACGCAGTATTTT.

The chain has TRBV29-1 and TRBJ1-2; D might be TRBD1 (6 bases). V dropped 3 bases and J dropped 3 bases, with 11 bases sitting between them. Per the germline V gene, CDR1 is SQVTM and CDR2 is ANQGSEA. The CDR3 has 13 residues. The DNA of the CDR3 is TGCAGCGTTGACGGGGGGCCGGACTATGGCTACACCTTC. Protein product: CSVDGGPDYGYTF.

This clonotype has just one count. V is TRBV11-2 and J is TRBJ2-7; the match to TRBD1 covers 9 bases. CDR1 and CDR2 (germline): SGHAT, FQNNGV. This CDR3 contains 18 residues. Unmatched junction bases numbered 14, after V lost 5 bases and J lost 0 bases. In DNA form, the CDR3 reads TGTGCCAGCAGCCTCCCCCCCCCGGGACAGGGTAGCTCCTACGAGCAGTACTTC. This gives the protein CASSLPPPGQGSSYEQYF.

This clonotype was seen many times. This chain links TRBV19 with TRBJ1-2; D gene ambiguous. Trimming removed 8 bases at V and 13 bases at J, with 17 bases between. This CDR3 has 11 residues. Germline V gene lookup returns CDR1 LNHDA and CDR2 SQIVND (reference sequence). The chain's CDR3 is CASGIDRSGTF. CDR3 DNA sequence: TGTGCCAGTGGGATAGACCGGAGCGGCACCTTC. The complete variable domain, with remaining parts taken from reference TRBV19 and TRBJ1-2, reads DGGITQSPKYLFRKEGQNVTLSCEQNLNHDAMYWYRQDPGQGLRLIYYSQIVNDFQKGDIAEGYSVSREKKESFPLTVTSAQKNPTAFYLCASGIDRSGTFGSGTRLTVV.

The J gene is TRBJ2-5, the V gene TRBV20-1; D may be TRBD1 or TRBD2 (5 bases each). Germline V gene lookup returns CDR1 DFQATT and CDR2 SNEGSKA (reference sequence). The CDR3 extends over 15 amino acids. The CDR3 coding sequence is TGCAGCGCTTCGACCTTGAGGGGCGCTCAAGAGACCCAGTACTTC. Translated: CSASTLRGAQETQYF.

This sequence joins TRBV2 and TRBJ2-5, with TRBD2 as a possible D gene (5 bases). The CDR3 runs 14 residues. V was trimmed by 6 bases and J by 1 base, leaving 12 bases between them. CDR1 and CDR2 (germline): SNHLY, FYNNEI. Here the CDR3 DNA reads TGTGCCAGCAGCCTCATAGAGGGCCAAGAGACCCAGTACTTC. Translating it yields CASSLIEGQETQYF.

This clonotype was seen ten or more times. The chain joins TRBV29-1 to TRBJ1-2; 10 nucleotides match TRBD1. Germline V gene data show CDR1 as SQVTM and CDR2 as ANQGSEA. This CDR3 comprises 13 residues. Trimming cost V 7 bases and J 4 bases; bases outside gene matches: 6. CDR3 protein: CSAQDRGTYGYTF. The DNA for the CDR3 is TGCAGCGCCCAGGACAGGGGGACCTATGGCTACACCTTC.

Points on this clonotype: It may be a read error: a sequence one base away is much more abundant. J is TRBJ2-1 and V is TRBV5-6; D perhaps matches TRBD2 (5 bases). V lost 0 bases and J 0 bases, leaving 13 bases between the germline ends. The germline CDR1 and CDR2 sequences are SGHDT and YYEEEE. The CDR3 spans 17 residues. The CDR3 sequence is CASSLVGESSSYNEQFF. The DNA for the CDR3 is TGTGCCAGCAGCTTGGTCGGGGAATCGAGCTCCTACAATGAGCAGTTCTTC.

The gene calls are TRBV28 and TRBJ2-7, with 8 bases fitting TRBD2. The CDR3 totals 17 residues. V was clipped by 7 bases and J by 4 bases; unmatched bases: 18. In germline, CDR1 is MDHEN, CDR2 SYDVKM. In DNA, the CDR3 is TGTGCCAGCAACCCCTGGGGGGGAGCGGGGGTGAATTACGAGCAGTACTTC. Residues: CASNPWGGAGVNYEQYF.

Notes on this clonotype: The junction departs from the called germline gene at one end, perhaps through a read error. The genes are TRBV5-6 and TRBJ1-5; D is undetermined. The CDR3 extends over 13 amino acids. Per the germline V gene, CDR1 is SGHDT and CDR2 is YYEEEE. CDR3 amino acids: CASSQGSSQPQHF. The CDR3 nucleotides are TGTGCCAGCAGCCAAGGCAGCAGTCAGCCCCAGCATTTT.

V gene TRBV7-9 combines with J gene TRBJ2-7; D might be TRBD1 (6 bases). This CDR3 has 14 residues. Germline V CDR1 and CDR2: SEHNR, FQNEAQ (reference sequence). Trimming took off 1 base at V and 0 bases at J, with 7 bases between the two ends. The CDR3 sequence: CASSLGQVSYEQYF. CDR3 in DNA: TGTGCCAGCAGCTTAGGACAGGTCTCCTACGAGCAGTACTTC.

At least ten counts were recorded for this clonotype. The J gene is TRBJ2-1, the V gene TRBV19; D may correspond to TRBD1 or TRBD2 (5 bases each). V lost 4 bases to trimming and J lost 3 bases, with 13 bases between them. The CDR3 loop spans 15 amino acids. Per germline, CDR1 LNHDA and CDR2 SQIVND (reference sequence). The CDR3 here is CASSRGRRDYNEQFF. CDR3 bases: TGTGCCAGTAGTAGGGGACGCCGAGACTACAATGAGCAGTTCTTC. The variable domain in full, completed from reference TRBV19 and TRBJ2-1, reads DGGITQSPKYLFRKEGQNVTLSCEQNLNHDAMYWYRQDPGQGLRLIYYSQIVNDFQKGDIAEGYSVSREKKESFPLTVTSAQKNPTAFYLCASSRGRRDYNEQFFGPGTRLTVL.